One sample yielded the 19 T cell receptor beta chains listed below, sequenced in a study of Graves' ophthalmopathy and Graves' hyperthyroidism. RNA transcripts served as template for amplifying TCR beta CDR3 sequences. HTBI primers were employed in first-round RT-PCR, then a second-round multiplex PCR followed. TCRdb re-analysed the multiplex PCR reads in MiXCR, keeping a single row per CDR3 protein. The top ten clones hold 9.8% of a sample with over 450,000 distinct CDR3 sequences, roughly 14% of them seen once. Sequencing was performed on blood. The receptors derive from a woman younger than 45 with Graves' ophthalmopathy.

In its sample, this clonotype was seen once. The chain uses TRBV12-3 or TRBV12-4 and TRBJ1-2; TRBD1 matches 7 bases. The CDR3 runs to 14 residues. The junction had 5 bases not matched to a gene; V was cut back by 1 base and J by 6 bases. The CDR3 nucleotides are TGTGCCAGCAGTTTAGGCAGGGGGATCCATGGCTACACCTTC. Its translation: CASSLGRGIHGYTF.

The chain uses TRBV2 and TRBJ1-1; D gene unclear. This CDR3 spans 13 amino acids. V shed 4 bases and J shed 2 bases, with 8 bases lying between them. Germline-derived CDR1 and CDR2 are SNHLY and FYNNEI. The CDR3 coding sequence is TGTGCCAGCAGTGTGAGCGTAAACACTGAAGCTTTCTTT. It is translated as CASSVSVNTEAFF.

This clonotype turned up a few times. The gene calls are TRBV10-3 and TRBJ2-2, with TRBD1 identical over 10 bases. CDR1 is ENHRY and CDR2 is SYGVKD in the germline V gene. This CDR3 is 15 amino acids long. V shed 6 bases, J shed 5 bases, and the junction held 6 bases outside the gene matches. The CDR3 nucleotides are TGTGCCATCAGCGAGACAGGGGGCCAAACCGGGGAGCTGTTTTTT. This gives the protein CAISETGGQTGELFF.

This clonotype was seen ten or more times. The rearrangement joins TRBV7-8 to TRBJ1-2; possibly TRBD1 for D (5 bases). Germline V CDR1 and CDR2: SGHVS, FQNEAQ. With 5 bases removed from V and 8 bases from J, the gap between germline ends came to 15 bases. This CDR3 spans 13 amino acids. CDR3 sequence: CASSLDPGGGYTF. CDR3 coding DNA: TGTGCCAGCAGCCTTGACCCTGGGGGAGGCTACACCTTC. The entire variable domain, with the rest obtained from reference TRBV7-8 and TRBJ1-2, is as follows: GAGVSQSPRYKVAKRGQDVALRCDPISGHVSLFWYQQALGQGPEFLTYFQNEAQLDKSGLPSDRFFAERPEGSVSTLKIQRTQQEDSAVYLCASSLDPGGGYTFGSGTRLTVV.

This clonotype has ten or more counts. The chain carries TRBV20-1 and TRBJ2-2, with TRBD1 matching over 9 bases. There are 17 residues in the CDR3. V shed 0 bases and J 6 bases; nucleotides not matched to a gene: 11. CDR1 and CDR2 (germline): DFQATT, SNEGSKA (reference sequence). The CDR3 spells CSARDRGGDRVPGELFF. The CDR3 DNA reads as TGCAGTGCTAGAGATCGTGGCGGGGACAGGGTCCCCGGGGAGCTGTTTTTT.

The table lists this clonotype with many counts. The gene calls are TRBV12-3 or TRBV12-4 and TRBJ2-7, with D maybe TRBD1 (5 bases). V was pared by 2 bases and J by 1 base, with 9 bases between. The CDR3 runs to 14 residues. The CDR3 loop reads CASSLSDSSYEQYF. CDR3 sequence (DNA): TGTGCCAGCAGTTTAAGTGACAGTTCCTACGAGCAGTACTTC.

This clonotype was picked up many times. CDR3 in DNA: TGTGCCAGCATTCCGGACAGGGCTGGAAACACCATATATTTT. It encodes CASIPDRAGNTIYF. V is TRBV6-1 and J is TRBJ1-3; 8 bases are shared with TRBD1. CDR3 length: 14 residues. Germline trimming cut 7 bases from V and 2 bases from J; bases unmatched to any gene: 4. Germline lookup yields CDR1 MNHNS and CDR2 SASEGT.

This clonotype showed up many times. The rearrangement uses TRBV27 and TRBJ1-1; tentatively, D is TRBD1 (5 bases). Germline assignment: CDR1 MNHEY and CDR2 SMNVEV (reference sequence). The CDR3 totals 13 residues. Trimming pared 5 bases from V and 3 bases from J, leaving 10 bases between. The CDR3 loop reads CASSLGTDTEAFF. CDR3 bases: TGTGCCAGCAGTCTAGGGACGGACACTGAAGCTTTCTTT.

This clonotype was recorded at least ten times. The J gene is TRBJ2-7, the V gene TRBV7-6, with a weak D call TRBD1 (6 bases). The CDR3 length is 14 residues. Germline values: CDR1 SGHVS, CDR2 FNYEAQ. V shed 1 base and J shed 3 bases, with 10 bases lying between them. This CDR3 is CASSLEIGGYEQYF. As DNA, the CDR3 is TGTGCCAGCAGCTTAGAGATAGGGGGCTACGAGCAGTACTTC.

At least ten counts were recorded for this clonotype. V gene TRBV6-1 combines with J gene TRBJ2-5; no clear D. V lost 6 bases and J lost 2, with 7 bases in between. CDR1 and CDR2 (germline): MNHNS, SASEGT. The CDR3 has 12 residues. CDR3 sequence: CASSPAQETQYF. Here the CDR3 DNA reads TGTGCCAGCAGCCCTGCACAAGAGACCCAGTACTTC.

This clonotype was observed many times. The chain couples TRBV12-3 or TRBV12-4 to TRBJ2-7; possible D gene TRBD2, 5 bases. The CDR3 runs 12 residues. Trimming removed 5 bases at V and 6 bases at J, with 11 bases between. CDR3 sequence reads: CASSRIATEQYF. As DNA, the CDR3 is TGTGCCAGCAGTCGAATAGCGACCGAGCAGTACTTC.

This clonotype was seen many times. The chain uses TRBV28 and TRBJ1-5; 10 nucleotides match TRBD1. The CDR3 runs 15 residues. V lost 6 bases to trimming and J lost 2 bases; unmatched junction nucleotides: 4. Germline-derived CDR1 and CDR2 are MDHEN and SYDVKM. CDR3 coding DNA: TGTGCCAGCAGGACCGGGACAGGGGGCAATCAGCCCCAGCATTTT. It codes for CASRTGTGGNQPQHF.

This clonotype was recorded many times. This chain joins TRBV24-1 and TRBJ1-1; D is unresolved. Deletions cut 4 bases from V and 4 bases from J, with 18 bases between. The germline V gene encodes CDR1 KGHDR and CDR2 SFDVKD. The CDR3 runs to 16 residues. CDR3 sequence (DNA): TGTGCCACCAGTGACCACCGGCACAGCGGTGTCACTGAAGCTTTCTTT. It encodes CATSDHRHSGVTEAFF.

This clonotype was counted a few times. The chain links TRBV6-2 or TRBV6-3 to TRBJ2-2; D is perhaps TRBD2 (6 bases). In germline, CDR1 is MNHEY, CDR2 SVGEGT. Trimming stripped 0 bases from V and 1 base from J, with 12 bases between. The CDR3 totals 17 residues. The CDR3 here is CASSYSILALNTGELFF. The CDR3 DNA is TGTGCCAGCAGTTACTCGATCCTAGCGCTGAACACCGGGGAGCTGTTTTTT.

This clonotype has a count of ten or more. The rearrangement uses TRBV18 and TRBJ2-5, with 8 bases lining up with TRBD1. Trimming took 3 bases from V and 4 from J; bases not matched to a gene: 4. Germline CDR1 and CDR2: KGHSH and LQKENI. The CDR3 is made up of 14 amino acids. The CDR3 spells CASSPRGLLETQYF. Here the CDR3 DNA reads TGTGCCAGCTCACCCAGGGGGCTGTTAGAGACCCAGTACTTC.

This rearrangement joins TRBV20-1 to TRBJ1-5, with a possible D match to TRBD1 (5 bases). The CDR3 runs 16 residues. V gave up 3 bases and J gave up 3 bases, with 18 bases separating them. The germline CDR1 and CDR2 sequences are DFQATT and SNEGSKA (reference sequence). CDR3: CSARGRVVGANQPQHF. The CDR3 nucleotides are TGCAGTGCTAGGGGCAGGGTTGTCGGCGCCAATCAGCCCCAGCATTTT.

This clonotype was recorded at least ten times. The CDR3 nucleotides are TGTGCCAGCTCCTGGGATAGCAATCAGCCCCAGCATTTT. Its protein is CASSWDSNQPQHF. V is TRBV27 and J is TRBJ1-5; D is uncertain. Trimming pared 8 bases from V and 0 bases from J, leaving 8 bases between. The CDR3 covers 13 residues. Germline loops: CDR1 MNHEY, CDR2 SMNVEV (reference sequence).

This clonotype came up many times. The junction departs from the called germline gene at one end, perhaps through a read error. V is TRBV4-1 and J is TRBJ2-5; 10 bases are a match to TRBD2. The CDR3 has 13 amino acids. Germline loops: CDR1 MGHRA, CDR2 YSYEKL. The CDR3 DNA is TGTGCCAGCAGCTTGGGACTAGCGGAGACCCAGTACTTC. Translated, it gives CASSLGLAETQYF.

This clonotype was found many times. The chain carries TRBV25-1 and TRBJ1-2; TRBD1 is a possible D gene (6 bases). Germline V gives CDR1 MGHDK, CDR2 SYGVNS. V shed 4 bases and J shed 4 bases, with 10 bases lying between them. The CDR3 is 13 amino acids. CDR3 sequence reads: CASSGTGSYGYTF. CDR3 DNA sequence: TGTGCCAGCAGTGGTACAGGGTCCTATGGCTACACCTTC.